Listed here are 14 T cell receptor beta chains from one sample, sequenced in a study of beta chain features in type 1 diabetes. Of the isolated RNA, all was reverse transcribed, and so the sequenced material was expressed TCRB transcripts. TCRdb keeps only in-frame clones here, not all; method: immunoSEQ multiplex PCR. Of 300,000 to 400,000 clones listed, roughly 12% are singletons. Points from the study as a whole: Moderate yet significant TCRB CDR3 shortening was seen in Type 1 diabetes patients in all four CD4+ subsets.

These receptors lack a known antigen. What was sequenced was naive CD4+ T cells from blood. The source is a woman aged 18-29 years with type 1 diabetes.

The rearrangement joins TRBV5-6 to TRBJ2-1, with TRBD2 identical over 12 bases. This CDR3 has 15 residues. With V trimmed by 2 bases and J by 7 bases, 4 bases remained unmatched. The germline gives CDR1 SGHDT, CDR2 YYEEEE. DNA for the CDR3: TGTGCCAGCAGCTTCTCGGGACTAGCGGGTAATGAGCAGTTCTTC. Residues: CASSFSGLAGNEQFF.

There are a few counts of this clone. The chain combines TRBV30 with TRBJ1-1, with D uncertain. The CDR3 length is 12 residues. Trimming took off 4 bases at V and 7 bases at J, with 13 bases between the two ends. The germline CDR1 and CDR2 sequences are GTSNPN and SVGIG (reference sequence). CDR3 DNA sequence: TGTGCCTGGACCCCGGGTGGTGGTGAAGCTTTCTTT. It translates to CAWTPGGGEAFF.

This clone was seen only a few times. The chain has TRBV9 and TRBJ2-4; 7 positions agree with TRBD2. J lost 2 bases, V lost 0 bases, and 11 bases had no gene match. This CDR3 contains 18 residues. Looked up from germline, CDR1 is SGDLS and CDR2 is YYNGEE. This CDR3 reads CASSVDMGGKRSKNIQYF. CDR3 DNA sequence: TGTGCCAGCAGCGTAGATATGGGAGGGAAAAGGTCCAAAAACATTCAGTACTTC. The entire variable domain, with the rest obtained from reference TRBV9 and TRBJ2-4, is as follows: DSGVTQTPKHLITATGQRVTLRCSPRSGDLSVYWYQQSLDQGLQFLIQYYNGEERAKGNILERFSAQQFPDLHSELNLSSLELGDSALYFCASSVDMGGKRSKNIQYFGAGTRLSVL.

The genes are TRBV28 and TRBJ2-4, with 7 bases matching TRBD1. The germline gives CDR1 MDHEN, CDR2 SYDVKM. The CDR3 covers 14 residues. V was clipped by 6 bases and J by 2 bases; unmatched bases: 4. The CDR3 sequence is CASSKQGTKNIQYF. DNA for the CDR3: TGTGCCAGCAGCAAACAGGGGACCAAAAACATTCAGTACTTC. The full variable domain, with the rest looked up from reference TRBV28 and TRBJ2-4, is DVKVTQSSRYLVKRTGEKVFLECVQDMDHENMFWYRQDPGLGLRLIYFSYDVKMKEKGDIPEGYSVSREKKERFSLILESASTNQTSMYLCASSKQGTKNIQYFGAGTRLSVL.

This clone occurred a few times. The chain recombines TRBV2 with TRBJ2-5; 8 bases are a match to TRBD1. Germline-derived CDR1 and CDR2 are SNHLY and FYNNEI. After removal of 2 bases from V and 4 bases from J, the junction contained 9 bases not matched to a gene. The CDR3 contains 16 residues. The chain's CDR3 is CASSESGRGLGETQYF. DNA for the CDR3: TGTGCCAGCAGTGAATCTGGCAGGGGGCTCGGAGAGACCCAGTACTTC.

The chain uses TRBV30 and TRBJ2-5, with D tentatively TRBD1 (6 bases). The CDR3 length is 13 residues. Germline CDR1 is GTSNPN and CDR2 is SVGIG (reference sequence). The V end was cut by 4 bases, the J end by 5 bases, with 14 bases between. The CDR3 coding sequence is TGTGCCTGGAATCCAGGGGTCGGGGAGACCCAGTACTTC. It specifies CAWNPGVGETQYF.

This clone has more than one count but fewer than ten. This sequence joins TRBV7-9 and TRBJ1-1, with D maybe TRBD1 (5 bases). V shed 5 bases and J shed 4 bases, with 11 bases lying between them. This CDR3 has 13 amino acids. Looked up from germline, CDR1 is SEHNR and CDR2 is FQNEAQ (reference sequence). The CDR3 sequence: CASSGDRSTEAFF. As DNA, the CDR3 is TGTGCCAGCAGCGGAGACAGATCCACTGAAGCTTTCTTT.

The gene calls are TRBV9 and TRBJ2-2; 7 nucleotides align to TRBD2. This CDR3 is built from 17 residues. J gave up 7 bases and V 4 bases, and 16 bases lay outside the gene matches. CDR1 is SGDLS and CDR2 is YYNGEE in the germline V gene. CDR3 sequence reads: CASSSWTRPLVDGELFF. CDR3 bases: TGTGCCAGCAGCTCTTGGACTAGGCCTCTCGTGGACGGGGAGCTGTTTTTT. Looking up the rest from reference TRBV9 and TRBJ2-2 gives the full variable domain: DSGVTQTPKHLITATGQRVTLRCSPRSGDLSVYWYQQSLDQGLQFLIQYYNGEERAKGNILERFSAQQFPDLHSELNLSSLELGDSALYFCASSSWTRPLVDGELFFGEGSRLTVL.

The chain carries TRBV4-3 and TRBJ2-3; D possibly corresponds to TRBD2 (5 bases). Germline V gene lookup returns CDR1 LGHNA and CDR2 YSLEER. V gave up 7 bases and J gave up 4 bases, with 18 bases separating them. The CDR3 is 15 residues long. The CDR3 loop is CASKTGAGWADTQYF. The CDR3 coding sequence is TGCGCCAGCAAAACGGGCGCGGGTTGGGCAGATACGCAGTATTTT.

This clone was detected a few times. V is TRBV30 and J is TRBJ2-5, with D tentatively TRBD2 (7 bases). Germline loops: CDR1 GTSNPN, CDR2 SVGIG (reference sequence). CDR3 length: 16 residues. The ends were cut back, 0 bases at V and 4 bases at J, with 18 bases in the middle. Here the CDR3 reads CAWSVRGGTGSETQYF. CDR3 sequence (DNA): TGTGCCTGGAGTGTCCGCGGGGGCACGGGGTCAGAGACCCAGTACTTC.

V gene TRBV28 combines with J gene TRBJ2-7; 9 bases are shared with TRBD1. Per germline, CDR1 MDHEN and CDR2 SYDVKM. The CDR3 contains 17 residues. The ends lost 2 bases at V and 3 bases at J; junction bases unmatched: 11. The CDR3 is CASSLHPMRDRVYEQYF. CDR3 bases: TGTGCCAGCAGTTTACACCCTATGCGGGACAGGGTCTACGAGCAGTACTTC.

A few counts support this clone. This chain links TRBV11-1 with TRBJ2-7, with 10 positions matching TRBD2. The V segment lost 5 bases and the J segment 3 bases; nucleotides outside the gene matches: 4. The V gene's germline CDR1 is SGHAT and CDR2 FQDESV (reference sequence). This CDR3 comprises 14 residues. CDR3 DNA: TGTGCCAGCAGCCCGTCTAGCGGGAGCTACGAGCAGTACTTC. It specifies CASSPSSGSYEQYF.

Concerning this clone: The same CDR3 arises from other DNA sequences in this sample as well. CDR3 DNA: TGTGCCAGCAGCTTGGGACTAGCGGGCTACAATGAGCAGTTCTTC. It specifies CASSLGLAGYNEQFF. The rearrangement uses TRBV7-9 and TRBJ2-1; 12 bases align to TRBD2. Trimming at V came to 3 bases and at J to 3 bases, leaving 0 bases not matched to a gene. The CDR3 has 15 residues. The V gene's germline CDR1 is SEHNR and CDR2 FQNEAQ (reference sequence). The whole variable domain, remainder taken from reference TRBV7-9 and TRBJ2-1, is DTGVSQNPRHKITKRGQNVTFRCDPISEHNRLYWYRQTLGQGPEFLTYFQNEAQLEKSRLLSDRFSAERPKGSFSTLEIQRTEQGDSAMYLCASSLGLAGYNEQFFGPGTRLTVL.

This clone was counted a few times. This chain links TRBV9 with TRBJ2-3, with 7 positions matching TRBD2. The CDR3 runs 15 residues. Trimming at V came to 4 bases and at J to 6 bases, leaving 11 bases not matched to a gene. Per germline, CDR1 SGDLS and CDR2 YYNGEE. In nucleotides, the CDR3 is TGTGCCAGCAGCTCCCGGGGGGAGCGGGCGGATACGCAGTATTTT. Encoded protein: CASSSRGERADTQYF.